Below are 19 T cell receptor beta chains sequenced from a single sample in a study of Graves' ophthalmopathy and Graves' hyperthyroidism. RNA transcripts yielded amplified TCR beta CDR3 regions. HTBI primers served in a first-round RT-PCR, which a second-round multiplex PCR followed. TCRdb re-called the multiplex PCR reads through MiXCR, storing one row per CDR3 protein. The sample yields over a million distinct CDR3 sequences, about 36% seen once. Sequencing was done on a sample of peripheral blood or thyroid tissue (not recorded which). These receptors originate from an adult man with Graves' hyperthyroidism.

The rearrangement uses TRBV19 and TRBJ1-1; perhaps TRBD1 as D (5 bases). Trimming took off 1 base at V and 4 bases at J, with 10 bases between the two ends. In germline, CDR1 is LNHDA, CDR2 SQIVND (reference sequence). The CDR3 has 14 residues. CDR3 loop: CASSIGGGGTEAFF. CDR3 nucleotide sequence: TGTGCCAGTAGTATAGGAGGCGGGGGCACTGAAGCTTTCTTT.

The chain uses TRBV5-6 and TRBJ2-7; the D gene is possibly TRBD1 (6 bases). This CDR3 is 14 amino acids long. The V gene's germline CDR1 is SGHDT and CDR2 YYEEEE. V was trimmed by 3 bases and J by 1 base, leaving 11 bases between them. CDR3 loop: CASSYRVTSYEQYF. The CDR3, as DNA: TGTGCCAGCAGCTACAGGGTAACTTCCTACGAGCAGTACTTC.

V usage is TRBV2 and J usage is TRBJ1-1, with D perhaps matching TRBD1 (6 bases). This CDR3 contains 16 residues. CDR1 SNHLY and CDR2 FYNNEI come from the germline V gene. The V gene lost 1 base and the J gene lost 2 bases, with 14 bases spanning the gap. The CDR3 sequence: CASSEGAGVINTEAFF. CDR3 DNA sequence: TGTGCCAGCAGTGAAGGGGCAGGGGTCATAAACACTGAAGCTTTCTTT.

This clonotype was seen only a few times. Relative to the germline gene, one junction end is altered; a read error may explain this. This sequence joins TRBV6-1 and TRBJ2-5; a weak D match, TRBD2 (6 bases). Germline V gives CDR1 MNHNS, CDR2 SASEGT. The CDR3 consists of 14 residues. The CDR3 sequence is CASSEGRFQEPQYF. In nucleotides, the CDR3 is TGTGCCAGCAGTGAGGGGAGGTTCCAAGAGCCCCAGTACTTC.

This clonotype was counted between two and nine times. The chain has TRBV7-8 and TRBJ2-7, with D possibly being TRBD2 (6 bases). Trimming left V 4 bases short and J 6 bases short, with 19 bases between. This CDR3 has 15 residues. The germline CDR1 and CDR2 sequences are SGHVS and FQNEAQ. The CDR3 coding sequence is TGTGCCAGCAGCTCCAGGACTACTTCCATGGGCGAGCAGTACTTC. Protein sequence: CASSSRTTSMGEQYF.

The chain links TRBV7-8 to TRBJ1-5; a possible D gene is TRBD1 (5 bases). V lost 5 bases to trimming and J lost 4 bases, with 18 bases between them. The CDR3 is 16 residues long. From germline, CDR1 is SGHVS and CDR2 FQNEAQ. The CDR3 DNA reads as TGTGCCAGCAGCACCCTGGCAGGGCCTTGGAATCAGCCCCAGCATTTT. It translates to CASSTLAGPWNQPQHF.

This chain joins TRBV30 and TRBJ1-1; D perhaps matches TRBD1 (5 bases). The V gene's germline CDR1 is GTSNPN and CDR2 SVGIG (reference sequence). Trimming left V 0 bases short and J 2 bases short, with 7 bases between. CDR3 length equals 13 residues. This CDR3 is CAWSVDINTEAFF. The CDR3 DNA reads as TGTGCCTGGAGTGTGGACATAAACACTGAAGCTTTCTTT.

The rearrangement uses TRBV5-1 and TRBJ1-1; 8 bases match TRBD1. CDR3 length equals 17 residues. V lost 1 base and J lost 0; bases outside the gene matches: 8. Germline V lookup: CDR1 SGHRS, CDR2 YFSETQ. The CDR3 DNA reads TGCGCCAGCAGCTTGTGGGCCTTGACAGGGGTGAACACTGAAGCTTTCTTT. Translation: CASSLWALTGVNTEAFF.

Remarks on this clonotype: This sequence may be a read error, since a much larger clone differs from it by one base. J is TRBJ1-5 and V is TRBV25-1; no clear D gene. This CDR3 contains 12 residues. Between the trimmed V and J ends, which lost 10 bases and 3 bases, there was a span of 10 bases. The germline gives CDR1 MGHDK, CDR2 SYGVNS. The CDR3 nucleotides read TGTGCCACAAGCGAGGACAATCAGCCCCAGCATTTT. Its protein product is CATSEDNQPQHF.

Many counts were recorded for this clonotype. This sequence joins TRBV7-2 and TRBJ1-5; 8 positions agree with TRBD1. Germline V CDR1 and CDR2: SGHTA, FQGNSA. The trim removed 3 bases at V and 7 bases at J, leaving 2 bases unmatched. The CDR3 is made up of 13 amino acids. CDR3 amino acids: CASSLQGAQPQHF. CDR3 DNA: TGTGCCAGCAGCTTGCAGGGGGCCCAGCCCCAGCATTTT.

The CDR3 DNA follows: TGCAGTTTCCGGGGTGAGACCCAGTACTTC. Amino acid sequence: CSFRGETQYF. V is TRBV29-1 and J is TRBJ2-5; D may be TRBD2 (5 bases). In germline, CDR1 is SQVTM, CDR2 ANQGSEA. The CDR3 extends over 10 amino acids.

The V call is TRBV10-3, the J call TRBJ2-2; no definite D call. This CDR3 has 14 amino acids. Trimming removed 10 bases at V and 1 base at J, with 13 bases between. From germline, CDR1 is ENHRY and CDR2 SYGVKD. The CDR3 DNA is TGTGCCAGTCAAAGGGCAGGGAACACCGGGGAGCTGTTTTTT. Encoded protein: CASQRAGNTGELFF.

In regard to this clonotype: This may stem from a read error, because a much larger clone lies one nucleotide away. This chain connects TRBV19 to TRBJ1-1; D gene uncertain. V dropped 5 bases and J dropped 1 base, with 14 bases sitting between them. Germline V gene lookup returns CDR1 LNHDA and CDR2 SQIVND (reference sequence). The CDR3 covers 15 residues. CDR3 coding DNA: TGTGCCAGTAGTGTCCAAGTCGTACAGAACACTGAAGCTTTCTTT. Translation gives CASSVQVVQNTEAFF.

The J gene is TRBJ2-2, the V gene TRBV19, with 8 bases aligning to TRBD1. The V gene's germline CDR1 is LNHDA and CDR2 SQIVND (reference sequence). The trim removed 6 bases at V and 7 bases at J, leaving 7 bases unmatched. The length of the CDR3 is 14 residues. The CDR3 region is CASRTTGVGGELFF. CDR3 nucleotides: TGTGCCAGTAGGACGACAGGGGTAGGCGGGGAGCTGTTTTTT.

CDR3 loop: CASSLGDDISREQYF. As DNA, the CDR3 is TGTGCCAGCAGCTTAGGCGACGACATTTCGCGCGAGCAGTACTTC. The gene calls are TRBV11-2 and TRBJ2-7; D gene unclear. Germline V CDR1 and CDR2: SGHAT, FQNNGV. Deletions cut 1 base from V and 6 bases from J, with 16 bases between. The CDR3 has 15 residues.

The chain links TRBV10-1 to TRBJ2-5; 8 bases agree with TRBD1. Germline V CDR1 and CDR2: WNHNN, SYGVQD (reference sequence). CDR3 size: 14 residues. The ends lost 8 bases at V and 5 bases at J; junction bases unmatched: 10. CDR3 loop: CASEVTGVPETQYF. CDR3 DNA: TGCGCCAGCGAAGTGACAGGGGTTCCGGAGACCCAGTACTTC.

Many counts were recorded for this clonotype. This sequence joins TRBV7-9 and TRBJ1-6; D remains ambiguous. Germline CDR1 SEHNR, CDR2 FQNEAQ (reference sequence). The CDR3 loop spans 11 amino acids. Trimming pared 7 bases from V and 9 bases from J, leaving 7 bases between. The CDR3 region is CASTLGSPLHF. CDR3 bases: TGTGCCAGCACCCTCGGTTCACCCCTCCACTTT. The full variable domain, its missing parts supplied by reference TRBV7-9 and TRBJ1-6, is DTGVSQNPRHKITKRGQNVTFRCDPISEHNRLYWYRQTLGQGPEFLTYFQNEAQLEKSRLLSDRFSAERPKGSFSTLEIQRTEQGDSAMYLCASTLGSPLHFGNGTRLTVT.

This clonotype has a handful of counts. V gene TRBV20-1 combines with J gene TRBJ1-4; D gene unclear. Germline-derived CDR1 and CDR2 are DFQATT and SNEGSKA (reference sequence). The V gene lost 1 base and the J gene lost 6 bases, with 6 bases spanning the gap. The CDR3 loop spans 12 amino acids. The chain's CDR3 is CSARGGDEKLFF. The CDR3 DNA is TGCAGTGCTAGAGGTGGGGATGAAAAACTGTTTTTT.

The J gene is TRBJ2-2, the V gene TRBV19; 7 bases are a match to TRBD1. Trimming at V came to 1 base and at J to 8 bases, leaving 10 bases not matched to a gene. Germline CDR1 is LNHDA and CDR2 is SQIVND (reference sequence). This CDR3 is 16 amino acids long. CDR3 sequence: CASSIVAPGGPGELFF. CDR3 nucleotides: TGTGCCAGTAGTATAGTCGCCCCAGGGGGTCCGGGGGAGCTGTTTTTT.